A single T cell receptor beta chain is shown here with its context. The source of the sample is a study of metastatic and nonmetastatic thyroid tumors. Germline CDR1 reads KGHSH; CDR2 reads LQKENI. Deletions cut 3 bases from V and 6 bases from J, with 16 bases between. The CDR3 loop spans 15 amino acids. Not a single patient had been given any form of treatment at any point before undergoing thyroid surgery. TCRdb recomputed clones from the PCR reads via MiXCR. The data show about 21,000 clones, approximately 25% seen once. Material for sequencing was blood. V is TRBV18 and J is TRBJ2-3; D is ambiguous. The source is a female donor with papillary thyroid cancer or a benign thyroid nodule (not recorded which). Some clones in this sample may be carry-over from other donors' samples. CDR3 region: CASSPKAAGIDTQYF. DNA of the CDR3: TGTGCCAGCTCACCGAAGGCGGCTGGAATTGATACGCAGTATTTT.